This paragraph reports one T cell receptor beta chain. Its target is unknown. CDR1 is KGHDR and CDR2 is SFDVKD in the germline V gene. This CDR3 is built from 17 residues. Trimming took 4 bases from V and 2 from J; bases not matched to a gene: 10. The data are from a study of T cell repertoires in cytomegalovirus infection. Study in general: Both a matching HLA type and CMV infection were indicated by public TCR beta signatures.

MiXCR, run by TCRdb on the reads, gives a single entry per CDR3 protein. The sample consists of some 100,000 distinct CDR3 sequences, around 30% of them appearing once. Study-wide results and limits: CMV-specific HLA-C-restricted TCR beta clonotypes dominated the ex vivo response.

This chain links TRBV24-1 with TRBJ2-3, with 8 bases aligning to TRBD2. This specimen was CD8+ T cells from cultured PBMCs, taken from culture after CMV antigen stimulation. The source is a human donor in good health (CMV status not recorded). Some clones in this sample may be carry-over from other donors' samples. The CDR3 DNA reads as TGTGCCACCAGTGACGCTAGCGGGCCCCCCCCCACAGATACGCAGTATTTT. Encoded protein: CATSDASGPPPTDTQYF.